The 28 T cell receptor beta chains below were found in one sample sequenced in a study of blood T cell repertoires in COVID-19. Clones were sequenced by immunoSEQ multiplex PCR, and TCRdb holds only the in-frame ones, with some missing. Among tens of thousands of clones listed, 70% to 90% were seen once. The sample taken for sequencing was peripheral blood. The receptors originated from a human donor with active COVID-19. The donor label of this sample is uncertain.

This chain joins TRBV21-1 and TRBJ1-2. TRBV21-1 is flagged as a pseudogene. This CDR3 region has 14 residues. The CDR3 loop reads CASSKVGGVYGYTF. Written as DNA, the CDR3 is TGTGCCAGCAGCAAAGTCGGGGGGGTCTATGGCTACACCTTC.

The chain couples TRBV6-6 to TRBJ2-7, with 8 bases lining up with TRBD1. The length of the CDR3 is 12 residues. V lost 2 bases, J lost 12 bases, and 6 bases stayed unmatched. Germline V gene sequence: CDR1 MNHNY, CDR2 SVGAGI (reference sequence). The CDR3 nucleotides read TGTGCCAGCAGTTACGGTCAGGGGGCCCGGTACTTC. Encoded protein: CASSYGQGARYF.

Here the CDR3 DNA reads TGTGCCAGTAGTATTACAGGGGGGCTATCCTACGAGCAGTACTTC. Protein product: CASSITGGLSYEQYF. The chain has TRBV19 and TRBJ2-7, with TRBD1 identical over 8 bases. Looked up from germline, CDR1 is LNHDA and CDR2 is SQIVND (reference sequence). The CDR3 runs to 15 residues. Trimming took 3 bases from V and 1 from J; bases not matched to a gene: 5.

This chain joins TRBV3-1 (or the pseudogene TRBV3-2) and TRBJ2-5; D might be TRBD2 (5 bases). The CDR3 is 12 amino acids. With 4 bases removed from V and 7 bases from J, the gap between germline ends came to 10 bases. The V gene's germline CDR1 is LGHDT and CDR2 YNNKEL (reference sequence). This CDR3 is CASSPLGGTQYF. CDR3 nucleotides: TGTGCCAGCAGCCCACTAGGCGGGACCCAGTACTTC.

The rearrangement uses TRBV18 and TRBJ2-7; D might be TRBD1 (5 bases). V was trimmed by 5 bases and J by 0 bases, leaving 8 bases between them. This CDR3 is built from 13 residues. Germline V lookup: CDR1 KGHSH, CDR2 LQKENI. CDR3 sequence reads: CASSVQDSYEQYF. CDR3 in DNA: TGTGCCAGCTCAGTACAGGACTCCTACGAGCAGTACTTC.

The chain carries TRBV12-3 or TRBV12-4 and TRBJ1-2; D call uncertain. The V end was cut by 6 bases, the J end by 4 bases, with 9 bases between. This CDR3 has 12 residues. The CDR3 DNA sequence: TGTGCCAGCAGCCCAGCGGGCTATGGCTACACCTTC. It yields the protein CASSPAGYGYTF.

CDR3 residues: CASSLGRGSNQPQHF. CDR3 DNA sequence: TGTGCCAGCAGCTTAGGCCGGGGTAGCAATCAGCCCCAGCATTTT. The genes are TRBV7-6 and TRBJ1-5, with D unresolved. The germline V and J ends were trimmed by 1 base and 0 bases, with 7 bases remaining between them. This CDR3 has 15 amino acids. In germline, CDR1 is SGHVS, CDR2 FNYEAQ.

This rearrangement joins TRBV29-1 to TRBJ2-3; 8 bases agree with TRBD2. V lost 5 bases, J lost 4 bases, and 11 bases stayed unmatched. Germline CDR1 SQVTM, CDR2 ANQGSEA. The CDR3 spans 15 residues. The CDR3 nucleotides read TGCAGCGTTCGATTAATGGTAGCGGGGCCAGATACGCAGTATTTT. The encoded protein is CSVRLMVAGPDTQYF.

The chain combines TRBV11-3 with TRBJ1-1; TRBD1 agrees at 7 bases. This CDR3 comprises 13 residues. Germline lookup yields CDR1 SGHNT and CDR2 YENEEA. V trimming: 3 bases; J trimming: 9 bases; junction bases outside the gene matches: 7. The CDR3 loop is CASSFIQGEKAFF. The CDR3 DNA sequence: TGTGCCAGCAGCTTTATCCAGGGGGAAAAAGCTTTCTTT.

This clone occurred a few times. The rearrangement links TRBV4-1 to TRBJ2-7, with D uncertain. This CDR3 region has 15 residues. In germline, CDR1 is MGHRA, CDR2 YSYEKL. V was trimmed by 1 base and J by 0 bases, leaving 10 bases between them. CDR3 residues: CASSQVHADSYEQYF. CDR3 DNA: TGCGCCAGCAGCCAAGTGCATGCAGACTCCTACGAGCAGTACTTC.

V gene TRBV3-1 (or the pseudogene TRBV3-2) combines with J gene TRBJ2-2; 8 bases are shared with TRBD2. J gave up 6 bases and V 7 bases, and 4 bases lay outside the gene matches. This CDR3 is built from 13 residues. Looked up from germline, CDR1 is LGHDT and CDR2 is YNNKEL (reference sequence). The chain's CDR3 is CASTPGGAGELFF. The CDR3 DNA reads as TGTGCCAGCACCCCCGGGGGGGCCGGGGAGCTGTTTTTT.

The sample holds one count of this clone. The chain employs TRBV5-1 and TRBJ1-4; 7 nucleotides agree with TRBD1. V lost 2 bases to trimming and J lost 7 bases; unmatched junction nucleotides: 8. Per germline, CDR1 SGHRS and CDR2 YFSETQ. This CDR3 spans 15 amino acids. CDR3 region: CASSLRTGASEKLFF. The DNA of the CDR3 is TGCGCCAGCAGCTTAAGAACAGGGGCTAGTGAAAAACTGTTTTTT.

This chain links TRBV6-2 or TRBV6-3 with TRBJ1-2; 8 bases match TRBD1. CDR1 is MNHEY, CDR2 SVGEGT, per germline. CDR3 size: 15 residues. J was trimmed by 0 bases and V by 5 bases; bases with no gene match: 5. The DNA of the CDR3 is TGTGCCAGCAGTATACGACAGGGGACTAACTATGGCTACACCTTC. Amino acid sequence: CASSIRQGTNYGYTF.

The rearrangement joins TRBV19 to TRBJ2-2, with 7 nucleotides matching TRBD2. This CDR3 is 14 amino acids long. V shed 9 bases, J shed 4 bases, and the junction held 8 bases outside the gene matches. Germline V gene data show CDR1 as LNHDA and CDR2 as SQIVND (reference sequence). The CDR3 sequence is CASSQGLSTGELFF. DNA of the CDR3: TGTGCCAGCTCGCAGGGACTAAGCACCGGGGAGCTGTTTTTT.

The CDR3 sequence is CASSKGGSPNNLGELFF. CDR3 DNA sequence: TGTGCCAGCAGCAAAGGGGGTAGCCCCAATAACCTCGGGGAGCTGTTTTTT. The chain uses TRBV7-6 and TRBJ2-2, with D possibly TRBD1 on 6 matching bases. The V and J ends lost 5 bases and 7 bases respectively, with 23 bases between them. CDR1 SGHVS and CDR2 FNYEAQ come from the germline V gene. The CDR3 sequence is 17 residues long.

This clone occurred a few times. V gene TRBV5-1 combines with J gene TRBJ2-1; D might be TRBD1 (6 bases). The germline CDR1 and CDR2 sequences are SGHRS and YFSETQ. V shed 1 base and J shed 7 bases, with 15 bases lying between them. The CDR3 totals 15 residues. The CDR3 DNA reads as TGCGCCAGCAGCTTGCTACAGGGATCGTGGAATGAGCAGTTCTTC. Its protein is CASSLLQGSWNEQFF.

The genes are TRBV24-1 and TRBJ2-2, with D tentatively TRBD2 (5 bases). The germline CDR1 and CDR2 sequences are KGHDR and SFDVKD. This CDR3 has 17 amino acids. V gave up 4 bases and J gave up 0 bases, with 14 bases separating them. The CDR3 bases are TGTGCCACCAGTGACTCACGGACCGGGACGAACACCGGGGAGCTGTTTTTT. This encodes CATSDSRTGTNTGELFF.

The DNA for the CDR3 is TGTGCCAGCAGCGTAGATAGCCGCCCCAACTATGGCTACACCTTC. Its protein product is CASSVDSRPNYGYTF. This chain connects TRBV9 to TRBJ1-2; D is undetermined. CDR1 is SGDLS and CDR2 is YYNGEE in the germline V gene. Deletions cut 0 bases from V and 2 bases from J, with 11 bases between. This CDR3 has 15 residues.

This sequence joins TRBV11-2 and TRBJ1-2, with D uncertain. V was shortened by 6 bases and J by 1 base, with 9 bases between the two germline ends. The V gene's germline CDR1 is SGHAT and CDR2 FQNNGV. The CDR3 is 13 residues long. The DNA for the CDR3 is TGTGCCAGCAGAGCGATAAATAACTATGGCTACACCTTC. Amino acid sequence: CASRAINNYGYTF. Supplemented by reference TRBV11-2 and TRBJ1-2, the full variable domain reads EAGVAQSPRYKIIEKRQSVAFWCNPISGHATLYWYQQILGQGPKLLIQFQNNGVVDDSQLPKDRFSAERLKGVDSTLKIQPAKLEDSAVYLCASRAINNYGYTFGSGTRLTVV.

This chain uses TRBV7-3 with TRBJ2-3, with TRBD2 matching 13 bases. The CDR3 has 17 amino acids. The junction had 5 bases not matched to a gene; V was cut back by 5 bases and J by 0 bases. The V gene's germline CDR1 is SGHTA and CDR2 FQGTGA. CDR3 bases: TGTGCCAGCAGCCCGGGGACTAGCGGGACTAGCACAGATACGCAGTATTTT. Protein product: CASSPGTSGTSTDTQYF.

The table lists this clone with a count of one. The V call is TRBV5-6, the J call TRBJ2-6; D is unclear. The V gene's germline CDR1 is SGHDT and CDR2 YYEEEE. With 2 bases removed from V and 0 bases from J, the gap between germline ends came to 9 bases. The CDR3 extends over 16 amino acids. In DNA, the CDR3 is TGTGCCAGCAGCTTCGACCAGGTCTCTGGGGCCAACGTCCTGACTTTC. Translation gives CASSFDQVSGANVLTF.

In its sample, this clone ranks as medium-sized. CDR3 DNA: TGTGCCAGCAGTCTGCCCCGCAGGGTTGTTGGCAAAAACATTCAGTACTTC. This codes for CASSLPRRVVGKNIQYF. The gene calls are TRBV28 and TRBJ2-4; a weak D match, TRBD1 (5 bases). With 5 bases removed from V and 3 bases from J, the gap between germline ends came to 20 bases. CDR3 length equals 17 residues. Germline V gene lookup returns CDR1 MDHEN and CDR2 SYDVKM. The complete variable domain, with remaining parts taken from reference TRBV28 and TRBJ2-4, reads DVKVTQSSRYLVKRTGEKVFLECVQDMDHENMFWYRQDPGLGLRLIYFSYDVKMKEKGDIPEGYSVSREKKERFSLILESASTNQTSMYLCASSLPRRVVGKNIQYFGAGTRLSVL.

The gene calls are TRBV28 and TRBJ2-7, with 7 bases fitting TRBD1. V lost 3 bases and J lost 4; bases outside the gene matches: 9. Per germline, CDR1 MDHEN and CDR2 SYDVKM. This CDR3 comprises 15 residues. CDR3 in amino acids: CASSFLGGGRYEQYF. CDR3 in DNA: TGTGCCAGCAGTTTTTTAGGGGGCGGAAGGTACGAGCAGTACTTC.

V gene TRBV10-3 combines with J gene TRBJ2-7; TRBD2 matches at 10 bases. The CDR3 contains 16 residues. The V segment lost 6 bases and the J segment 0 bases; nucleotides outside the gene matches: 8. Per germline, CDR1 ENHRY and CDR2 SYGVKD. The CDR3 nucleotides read TGTGCCATCAGCCCGGCCCCTAGCGGGAGCTCCTACGAGCAGTACTTC. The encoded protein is CAISPAPSGSSYEQYF.

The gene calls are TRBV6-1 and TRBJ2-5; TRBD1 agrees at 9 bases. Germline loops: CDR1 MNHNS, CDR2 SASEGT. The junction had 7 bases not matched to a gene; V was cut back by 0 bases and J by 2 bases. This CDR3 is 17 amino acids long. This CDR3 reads CASSEARGTGHQETQYF. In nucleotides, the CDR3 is TGTGCCAGCAGTGAAGCGAGAGGGACAGGGCATCAAGAGACCCAGTACTTC.

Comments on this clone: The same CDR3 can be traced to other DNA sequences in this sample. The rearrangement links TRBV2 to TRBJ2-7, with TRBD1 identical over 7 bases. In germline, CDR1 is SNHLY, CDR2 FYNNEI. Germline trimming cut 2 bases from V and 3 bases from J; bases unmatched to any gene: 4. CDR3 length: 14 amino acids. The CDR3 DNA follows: TGTGCCAGCAGTGAAAGGGGGACAGTCTACGAGCAGTACTTC. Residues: CASSERGTVYEQYF.

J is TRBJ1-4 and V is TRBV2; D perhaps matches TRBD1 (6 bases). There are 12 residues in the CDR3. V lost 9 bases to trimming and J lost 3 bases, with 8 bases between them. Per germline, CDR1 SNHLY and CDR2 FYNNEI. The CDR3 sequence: CASKGANEKLFF. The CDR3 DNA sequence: TGTGCCAGTAAGGGGGCTAATGAAAAACTGTTTTTT.

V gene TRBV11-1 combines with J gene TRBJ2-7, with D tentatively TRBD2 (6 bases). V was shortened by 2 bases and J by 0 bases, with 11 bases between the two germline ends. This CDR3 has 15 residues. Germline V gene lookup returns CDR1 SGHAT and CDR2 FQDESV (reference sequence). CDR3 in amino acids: CASSLSDGSSYEQYF. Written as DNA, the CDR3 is TGTGCCAGCAGCTTAAGTGACGGGAGCTCCTACGAGCAGTACTTC.